The source of this TCR beta chain is a study of blood T cell repertoires in COVID-19. Study as a whole: T cells, B-cell-depleted T cells, or PBMCs provided the cDNA or gDNA that served as material.

The repertoire was sequenced with immunoSEQ multiplex PCR; TCRdb's copy has only in-frame clones and lacks some. The data contain about 130,000 clones, about 76% of them seen just once; the ten biggest clones take up roughly 5.1%. Enrolment of Seattle patients took place during active infection, and they were followed longitudinally. The J segment lost 6 bases and the V segment lost 6 bases, leaving 8 bases of the junction unmatched. CDR1 ENHRY and CDR2 SYGVKD come from the germline V gene. The CDR3 runs to 14 residues. This chain uses TRBV10-3 with TRBJ2-3, with TRBD2 matching over 8 bases. This TCR came from a woman aged 70-85 years with COVID-19, enrolled during active disease. The sequenced sample was peripheral blood. In nucleotides, the CDR3 is TGTGCCATCAGGGACGGGGGGGCCTCCGATACGCAGTATTTT. Translation gives CAIRDGGASDTQYF.